A single sample gave rise to the 15 T cell receptor beta chains below, sequenced in a study of control samples from healthy donors and cancer patients (dated by TCRdb to between 2020 and 2021). Libraries were made using the immunoSEQ multiplex PCR assay. TCRdb retrieved this table from immuneACCESS and kept in-frame rearrangements only. Not all clones are present; in checked studies, unresolved V genes account for under half, and no reason is known for the remainder. The sample table shows 85,000 to 95,000 clones, and about 87% are seen once. The top ten clones comprise around an eighth of the sample. The sample consisted of blood. All receptors derive from a woman in her 70s in good health.

The V and J genes are TRBV9 and TRBJ1-4; D gene ambiguous. The CDR3 runs to 14 residues. Germline values: CDR1 SGDLS, CDR2 YYNGEE. The V end was cut by 1 base, the J end by 6 bases, with 10 bases between. In DNA, the CDR3 is TGTGCCAGCAGCGTAACGGTGGATGATGAAAAACTGTTTTTT. Amino acids: CASSVTVDDEKLFF.

The chain joins TRBV19 to TRBJ1-5, with D unclear. Germline values: CDR1 LNHDA, CDR2 SQIVND (reference sequence). Between the trimmed V and J ends, which lost 5 bases and 7 bases, there was a span of 18 bases. This CDR3 has 15 residues. CDR3 sequence: CASSGFTDQRQPQHF. In DNA, the CDR3 is TGTGCCAGTAGTGGCTTTACGGACCAGAGGCAGCCCCAGCATTTT.

The genes are TRBV5-1 and TRBJ2-5, with D maybe TRBD1 (6 bases). V was cut by 4 bases and J by 2 bases, with 12 bases left in between. The germline V gene encodes CDR1 SGHRS and CDR2 YFSETQ. The CDR3 covers 14 residues. CDR3 sequence (DNA): TGCGCCAGCAGCCCACTGGGACAACAAGAGACCCAGTACTTC. Encoded protein: CASSPLGQQETQYF.

This chain links TRBV5-4 with TRBJ1-3; 8 bases match TRBD1. The CDR3 covers 16 residues. The germline V gene has CDR1 SGHNT and CDR2 YYREEE (reference sequence). J was trimmed by 2 bases and V by 4 bases; bases with no gene match: 8. The CDR3 nucleotides read TGTGCCAGCAGCCCCGGACAGGGAGGTACTGGAAACACCATATATTTT. Its translation is CASSPGQGGTGNTIYF.

This chain links TRBV6-5 with TRBJ2-2; 8 bases match TRBD2. Germline V gene lookup returns CDR1 MNHEY and CDR2 SVGAGI. Unmatched junction bases numbered 9, after V lost 11 bases and J lost 4 bases. There are 14 residues in the CDR3. The CDR3 here is CAGKRGPTTGELFF. CDR3 nucleotide sequence: TGTGCCGGCAAGCGGGGGCCAACCACCGGGGAGCTGTTTTTT.

This clone was recorded only once. The chain links TRBV29-1 to TRBJ1-2; tentatively, D is TRBD1 (6 bases). The CDR3 runs to 15 residues. Per germline, CDR1 SQVTM and CDR2 ANQGSEA. V was shortened by 7 bases and J by 5 bases, with 23 bases between the two germline ends. CDR3: CSGISKTGTIYGYTF. The CDR3 region has the DNA TGCAGCGGGATAAGCAAGACAGGAACCATATATGGCTACACCTTC.

This chain joins TRBV7-2 and TRBJ2-1; D is unresolved. The V and J ends lost 3 bases and 10 bases respectively, with 7 bases between them. Germline loops: CDR1 SGHTA, CDR2 FQGNSA. This CDR3 comprises 11 residues. The CDR3 is CASSFDREQFF. As DNA, the CDR3 is TGTGCCAGCAGCTTTGACCGAGAGCAGTTCTTC.

Points on this clone: At one boundary the junction diverges from the germline segment, which might be a read error. In DNA form, the CDR3 reads TGTGCTAGCAGCGGGGGGATAGGCAGGGAAGAGACCCAGTACTTC. The encoded protein is CASSGGIGREETQYF. V usage is TRBV7-7 and J usage is TRBJ2-5, with TRBD2 matching 9 bases. Germline CDR1 reads SSHAT; CDR2 reads FNYEAQ (reference sequence). The CDR3 extends over 15 amino acids.

CDR3 nucleotide sequence: TGTGCCAGCGGGTTGGCAAACACCATATATTTT. Residues: CASGLANTIYF. The chain carries TRBV6-5 and TRBJ1-3; D gene unclear. V was clipped by 8 bases and J by 6 bases, with 8 bases between them. The CDR3 sequence is 11 residues long. Germline V lookup: CDR1 MNHEY, CDR2 SVGAGI.

The rearrangement links TRBV5-1 to TRBJ1-1; D is undetermined. This CDR3 comprises 14 residues. Trimming removed 4 bases at V and 7 bases at J, with 17 bases between. Looked up from germline, CDR1 is SGHRS and CDR2 is YFSETQ. The CDR3 region has the DNA TGCGCCAGCAGCCCTCAAAACACTCTACTTGAAGCTTTCTTT. Translated, it gives CASSPQNTLLEAFF.

The rearrangement uses TRBV15 and TRBJ1-5; D remains unclear. Trimming removed 0 bases at V and 7 bases at J, with 16 bases between. In germline, CDR1 is LNHNV, CDR2 YYDKDF (reference sequence). This CDR3 spans 16 amino acids. DNA for the CDR3: TGTGCCACCAGCAGAGATCTATTGGGTAGTGGGCAGCCCCAGCATTTT. This gives the protein CATSRDLLGSGQPQHF.

The chain employs TRBV3-1 (or the pseudogene TRBV3-2) and TRBJ2-1; D tentatively fits TRBD1 or TRBD2 (5 bases each). Germline assignment: CDR1 LGHDT and CDR2 YNNKEL (reference sequence). V was trimmed by 4 bases and J by 8 bases, leaving 18 bases between them. The CDR3 runs to 15 residues. Written as DNA, the CDR3 is TGTGCCAGCAGCCTCCCGGGACCGCGGCGATATGAGCAGTTCTTC. Its protein is CASSLPGPRRYEQFF.

The J gene is TRBJ2-1, the V gene TRBV19; D may be TRBD2 (7 bases). This CDR3 spans 17 amino acids. The V gene lost 1 base and the J gene lost 2 bases, with 15 bases spanning the gap. Germline V gives CDR1 LNHDA, CDR2 SQIVND (reference sequence). CDR3 DNA sequence: TGTGCCAGTAGTATAGGAGGGGGAGGGCTTCCCTACAATGAGCAGTTCTTC. This translates into CASSIGGGGLPYNEQFF.

The chain couples TRBV12-3 or TRBV12-4 to TRBJ1-1; D perhaps matches TRBD1 (5 bases). There are 12 residues in the CDR3. Trimming took 5 bases from V and 7 from J, leaving 11 bases between them. The DNA of the CDR3 is TGTGCCAGCAGTGATGGGACCTTTGAAGCTTTCTTT. Residues: CASSDGTFEAFF.

The J gene is TRBJ1-5, the V gene TRBV12-3 or TRBV12-4; D is perhaps TRBD1 (6 bases). V lost 4 bases, J lost 4 bases, and 8 bases lay in between. This CDR3 spans 13 amino acids. In nucleotides, the CDR3 is TGTGCCAGCAGTTGGACAGAAAATCAGCCCCAGCATTTT. It translates to CASSWTENQPQHF.